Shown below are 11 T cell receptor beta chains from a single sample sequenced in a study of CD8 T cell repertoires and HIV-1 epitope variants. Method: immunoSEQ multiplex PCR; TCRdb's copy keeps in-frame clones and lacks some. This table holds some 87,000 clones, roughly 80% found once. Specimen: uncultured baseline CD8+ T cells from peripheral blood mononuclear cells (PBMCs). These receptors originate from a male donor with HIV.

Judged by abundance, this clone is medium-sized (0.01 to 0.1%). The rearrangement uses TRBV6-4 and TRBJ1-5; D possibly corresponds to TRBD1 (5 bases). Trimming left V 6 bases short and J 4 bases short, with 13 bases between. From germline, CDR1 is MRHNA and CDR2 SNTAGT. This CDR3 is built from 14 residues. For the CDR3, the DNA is TGTGCCAGCAGATCCGTACAGGAAAATCAGCCCCAGCATTTT. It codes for CASRSVQENQPQHF.

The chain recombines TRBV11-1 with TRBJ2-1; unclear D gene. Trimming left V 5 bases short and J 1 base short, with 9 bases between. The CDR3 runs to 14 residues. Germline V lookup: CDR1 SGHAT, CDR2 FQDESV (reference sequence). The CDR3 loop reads CASSPPESYNEQFF. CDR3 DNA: TGTGCCAGCAGCCCACCGGAGTCCTACAATGAGCAGTTCTTC.

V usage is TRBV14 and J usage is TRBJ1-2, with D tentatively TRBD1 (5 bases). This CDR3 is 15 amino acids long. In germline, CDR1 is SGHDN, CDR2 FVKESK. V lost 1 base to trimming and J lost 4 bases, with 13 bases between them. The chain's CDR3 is CASSQGAGGSYGYTF. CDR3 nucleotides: TGTGCCAGCAGCCAAGGGGCCGGGGGATCCTATGGCTACACCTTC.

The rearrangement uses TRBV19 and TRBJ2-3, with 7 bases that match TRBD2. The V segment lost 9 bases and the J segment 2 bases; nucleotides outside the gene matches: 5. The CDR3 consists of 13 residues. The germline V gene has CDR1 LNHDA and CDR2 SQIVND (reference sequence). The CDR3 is CASAGVPTDTQYF. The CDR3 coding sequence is TGTGCCAGCGCGGGAGTCCCCACAGATACGCAGTATTTT.

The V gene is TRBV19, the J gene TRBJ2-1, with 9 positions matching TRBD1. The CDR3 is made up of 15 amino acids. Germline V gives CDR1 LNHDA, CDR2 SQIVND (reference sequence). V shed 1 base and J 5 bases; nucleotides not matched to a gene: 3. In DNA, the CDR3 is TGTGCCAGTAGTATAGGGACAGGGGCGCACAATGAGCAGTTCTTC. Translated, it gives CASSIGTGAHNEQFF.

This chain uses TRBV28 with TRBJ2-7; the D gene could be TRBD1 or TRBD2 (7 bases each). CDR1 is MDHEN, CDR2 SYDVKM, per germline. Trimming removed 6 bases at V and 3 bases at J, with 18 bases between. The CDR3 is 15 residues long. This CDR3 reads CASRRSGGGSYEQYF. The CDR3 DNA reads TGTGCCAGCAGGCGGTCAGGGGGGGGAAGCTACGAGCAGTACTTC.

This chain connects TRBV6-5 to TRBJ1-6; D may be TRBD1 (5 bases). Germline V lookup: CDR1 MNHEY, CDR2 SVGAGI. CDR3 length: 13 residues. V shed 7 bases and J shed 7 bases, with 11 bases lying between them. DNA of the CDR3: TGTGCCAGCATTCAGGGTGAAAATTCACCCCTCCACTTT. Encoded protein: CASIQGENSPLHF.

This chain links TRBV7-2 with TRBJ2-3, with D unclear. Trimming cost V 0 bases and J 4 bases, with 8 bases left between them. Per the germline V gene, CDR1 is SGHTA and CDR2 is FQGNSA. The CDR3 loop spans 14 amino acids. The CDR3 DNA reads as TGTGCCAGCAGCTTAGCGGTCGGAGCAGATACGCAGTATTTT. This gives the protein CASSLAVGADTQYF.

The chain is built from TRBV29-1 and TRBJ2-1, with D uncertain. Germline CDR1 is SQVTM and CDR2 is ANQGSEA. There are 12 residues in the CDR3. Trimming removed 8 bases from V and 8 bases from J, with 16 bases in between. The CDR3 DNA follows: TGCAGCACCCCCGCCTCCCCACATGAGCAGTTCTTC. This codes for CSTPASPHEQFF.

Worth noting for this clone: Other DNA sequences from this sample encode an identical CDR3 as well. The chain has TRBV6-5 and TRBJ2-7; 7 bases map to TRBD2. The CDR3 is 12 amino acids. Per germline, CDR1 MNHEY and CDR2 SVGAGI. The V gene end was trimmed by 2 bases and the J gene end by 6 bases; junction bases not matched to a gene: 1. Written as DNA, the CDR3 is TGTGCCAGCAGTTACGGGGGGGGCGAGCAGTACTTC. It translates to CASSYGGGEQYF.

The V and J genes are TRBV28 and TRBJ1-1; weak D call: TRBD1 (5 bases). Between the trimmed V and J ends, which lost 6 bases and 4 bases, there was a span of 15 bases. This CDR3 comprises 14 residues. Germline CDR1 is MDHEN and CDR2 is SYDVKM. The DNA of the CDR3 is TGTGCCAGCAGCCCCCGACAGAGGATCACTGAAGCTTTCTTT. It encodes CASSPRQRITEAFF.